Listed below are T cell receptor beta chains from one sample, sequenced in a study of blood T cell repertoires in COVID-19. The assay was immunoSEQ multiplex PCR, and TCRdb's table has in-frame clones only and misses some. The repertoire holds around 310,000 clones, with 90% as singletons. Sequencing used peripheral blood. These receptors all stem from a woman aged 40 to 50 with COVID-19, enrolled during active disease. Each CDR3 is given with its conserved first and last residue. D genes are given only for firm matches. The listing skips clone size in some rows; elsewhere it reads once, few, many or a size class.

d_gene	j_gene	v_gene	abundance	CDR3aa	CDR3nt
TRBD1	TRBJ1-1	TRBV28	.	CASSKWTGGITEAFF	TGTGCCAGCAGTAAATGGACAGGGGGCATCACTGAAGCTTTCTTT
.	TRBJ1-6	TRBV7-9	.	CASSRQSRNSPLHF	TGTGCCAGCAGCCGACAGTCGAGGAATTCACCCCTCCACTTT
.	TRBJ2-3	TRBV7-2	.	CASSLLLRADTQYF	TGTGCCAGCAGCTTACTATTACGGGCAGATACGCAGTATTTT
.	TRBJ2-3	TRBV3-1/TRBV3-2	.	CASSRVTDTQYF	TGTGCCAGCAGCCGCGTCACAGATACGCAGTATTTT
.	TRBJ1-1	TRBV7-6	.	CASSFNRNTEAFF	TGTGCCAGCAGCTTTAACAGGAACACTGAAGCTTTCTTT
.	TRBJ1-6	TRBV19	once	CASSISGNSPLHF	TGTGCCAGTAGTATCAGCGGGAATTCACCCCTCCACTTT
.	TRBJ2-7	TRBV7-2	.	CASSLDHWDPGLTYEQYF	TGTGCCAGCAGCTTAGATCATTGGGATCCGGGATTAACCTACGAGCAGTACTTC
TRBD2	TRBJ2-1	TRBV7-8	.	CASSLLVAGGSYNEQFF	TGTGCCAGCAGCTTGTTAGTAGCGGGGGGCTCCTACAATGAGCAGTTCTTC
.	TRBJ1-1	TRBV5-6	.	CASSFQPRGSYTEAFF	TGTGCCAGCAGCTTTCAGCCGAGGGGGTCATACACTGAAGCTTTCTTT
TRBD2	TRBJ2-1	TRBV7-2	.	CASSFGLAGDSHNEQFF	TGTGCCAGCAGCTTTGGACTAGCGGGAGACTCACACAATGAGCAGTTCTTC
.	TRBJ1-3	TRBV4-1	.	CASSQDKGVEWGLSGNTIYF	TGCGCCAGCAGCCAAGATAAGGGGGTTGAGTGGGGCCTCTCTGGAAACACCATATATTTT
TRBD1	TRBJ2-7	TRBV30	.	CAWSPPGTAYEQYF	TGTGCCTGGAGTCCACCGGGGACAGCCTACGAGCAGTACTTC
.	TRBJ1-1	TRBV5-4	.	CASSLLGLNTEAFF	TGTGCCAGCAGCTTGTTGGGGCTTAACACTGAAGCTTTCTTT
.	TRBJ1-5	TRBV6-2/TRBV6-3	once	CASSYHRVGNQPQHF	TGTGCCAGCAGTTATCACAGGGTGGGCAATCAGCCCCAGCATTTT
TRBD1	TRBJ2-1	TRBV11-2	.	CASSLDYGQGVFEQFF	TGTGCCAGCAGCTTAGATTACGGACAGGGGGTTTTTGAGCAGTTCTTC
.	TRBJ1-5	TRBV28	.	CASSLRLGNQPQHF	TGTGCCAGCAGTTTACGACTAGGTAATCAGCCCCAGCATTTT
.	TRBJ1-6	TRBV27	few	CASSPRAGGNSPLHF	TGTGCCAGCAGTCCGCGGGCGGGCGGTAATTCACCCCTCCACTTT
.	TRBJ1-2	TRBV28	.	CASYLGPPPGGYTF	TGTGCCAGTTACTTAGGGCCGCCGCCGGGGGGCTACACCTTC
TRBD2	TRBJ2-1	TRBV3-1/TRBV3-2	.	CASKVAGAYNEQFF	TGTGCCAGCAAGGTCGCGGGGGCCTACAATGAGCAGTTCTTC
.	TRBJ2-2	TRBV28	once	CASSLVRSTGELFF	TGTGCCAGCAGTTTAGTGAGGAGCACCGGGGAGCTGTTTTTT
.	TRBJ2-7	TRBV9	.	CASSVAVEGYEQYF	TGTGCCAGCAGCGTAGCTGTTGAGGGCTACGAGCAGTACTTC
.	TRBJ1-4	TRBV5-5	.	CASSPFRLTNEKLFF	TGTGCCAGCAGCCCGTTCCGGTTAACTAATGAAAAACTGTTTTTT
.	TRBJ1-2	TRBV7-2	.	CASSSSGLTNYGYTF	TGTGCCAGCAGCTCCTCGGGACTGACGAACTATGGCTACACCTTC
.	TRBJ2-2	TRBV11-3	.	CASSLEGLTGELFF	TGTGCCAGCAGCTTGGAGGGATTGACCGGGGAGCTGTTTTTT
.	TRBJ2-7	TRBV24-1	.	CATSGSSYEQYF	TGTGCCACCAGTGGGAGCTCCTACGAGCAGTACTTC
TRBD2	TRBJ2-3	TRBV10-2	.	CASRLAGGISGTDTQYF	TGCGCCAGCAGACTAGCGGGAGGTATCTCTGGCACAGATACGCAGTATTTT
.	TRBJ1-6	TRBV19	.	CASSILTVNSPLHF	TGTGCCAGTAGTATCTTGACTGTCAATTCACCCCTCCACTTT
.	TRBJ1-2	TRBV28	.	CASSLYSNYGYTF	TGTGCCAGCAGTTTATACTCAAACTATGGCTACACCTTC